Listed below are T cell receptor beta chains from one sample, sequenced in a study of T-cell reconstitution after alpha-beta-depleted transplantation in children. MiXCR, run by TCRdb on the PCR reads, gives a single entry per CDR3 protein. The repertoire includes hundreds of thousands of distinct CDR3 sequences, roughly 17% of them detected once, and approximately 1% sits in the top ten. The sequencing used PBMCs from the stem cell graft donor, collected from the stem cell graft. Receptors originate from a human donor who donated a stem cell graft to a child with acute myeloid leukemia. The CDR3 runs from the conserved cysteine through the conserved F or W. The D gene is left open where the match is weak. Clone size, where shown, is once, few, many, or a class for clones that have expanded.

d_gene: TRBD1
j_gene: TRBJ2-1
abundance: many
v_gene: TRBV10-3
CDR3nt: TGTGCCATCAGTTCCGGGACAGGGTCTTACAATGAGCAGTTCTTC
CDR3aa: CAISSGTGSYNEQFF

d_gene: TRBD1
j_gene: TRBJ2-7
abundance: many
v_gene: TRBV5-6
CDR3nt: TGTGCCAGCAGTTCTACAGGGGGTGAGCAGTACTTC
CDR3aa: CASSSTGGEQYF

d_gene: TRBD2
j_gene: TRBJ2-7
abundance: few
v_gene: TRBV5-6
CDR3nt: TGTGCCAGCAGCTTGGGACTAGCGGGGCTCCTAGGCGAGCAGTACTTC
CDR3aa: CASSLGLAGLLGEQYF

d_gene: TRBD1
j_gene: TRBJ2-1
abundance: many
v_gene: TRBV5-1
CDR3nt: TGCGCCAGCAGCTTGGGGGGGACAGGCTACAATGAGCAGTTCTTC
CDR3aa: CASSLGGTGYNEQFF

d_gene: -
j_gene: TRBJ1-5
abundance: many
v_gene: TRBV12-3/TRBV12-4
CDR3nt: TGTGCCAGCAGTTTAAGAGACAGCGGGTTTAGGCCCCAGCATTTT
CDR3aa: CASSLRDSGFRPQHF

d_gene: -
j_gene: TRBJ2-2
abundance: -
v_gene: TRBV7-9
CDR3nt: TGTGCCAGCAGCTCCAACCCCGGGGAGCTGTTTTTT
CDR3aa: CASSSNPGELFF

d_gene: -
j_gene: TRBJ1-4
abundance: -
v_gene: TRBV12-3/TRBV12-4
CDR3nt: TGTGCCAGCAGTTTCGGGGCAGTCAATGAAAAACTGTTTTTT
CDR3aa: CASSFGAVNEKLFF

d_gene: -
j_gene: TRBJ1-2
abundance: -
v_gene: TRBV10-3
CDR3nt: TGTGCCATCAGTGGGAACCTCCTCACCTATGGCTACACCTTC
CDR3aa: CAISGNLLTYGYTF

d_gene: TRBD1
j_gene: TRBJ1-1
abundance: many
v_gene: TRBV5-5
CDR3nt: TGTGCCAGCAGCTTCTGGGACAGGGGAGGAACTGAAGCTTTCTTT
CDR3aa: CASSFWDRGGTEAFF

d_gene: TRBD2
j_gene: TRBJ2-3
abundance: -
v_gene: TRBV7-2
CDR3nt: TGTGCCAGCAGCCCACCGGGACTAGCGGGGCCAGATACGCAGTATTTT
CDR3aa: CASSPPGLAGPDTQYF

d_gene: -
j_gene: TRBJ1-2
abundance: few
v_gene: TRBV12-3/TRBV12-4
CDR3nt: TGTGCCAGCAGTTTAGCGAATCACCCTAGGGGTTTCTATGGCTACACCTTC
CDR3aa: CASSLANHPRGFYGYTF

d_gene: -
j_gene: TRBJ1-6
abundance: many
v_gene: TRBV20-1
CDR3nt: TGCAGTGCTAGAACAGAGAGGGATTCACCCCTCCACTTT
CDR3aa: CSARTERDSPLHF

d_gene: -
j_gene: TRBJ2-3
abundance: -
v_gene: TRBV10-3
CDR3nt: TGTGCCATCAGTAACTTGGCAGATACGCAGTATTTT
CDR3aa: CAISNLADTQYF

d_gene: TRBD2
j_gene: TRBJ2-3
abundance: many
v_gene: TRBV29-1
CDR3nt: TGCAGCAGTTGGGGGGGAGGCACAGATACGCAGTATTTT
CDR3aa: CSSWGGGTDTQYF

d_gene: -
j_gene: TRBJ2-2
abundance: many
v_gene: TRBV29-1
CDR3nt: TGCAGCGTTGAAGACAACGGGATCGGGGAGCTGTTTTTT
CDR3aa: CSVEDNGIGELFF

d_gene: -
j_gene: TRBJ2-1
abundance: few
v_gene: TRBV7-2
CDR3nt: TGTGCCAGCAGCTTAGCAAAGCGGGCAATCTCCTACAATGAGCAGTTCTTC
CDR3aa: CASSLAKRAISYNEQFF

d_gene: -
j_gene: TRBJ1-5
abundance: -
v_gene: TRBV10-2
CDR3nt: TGCGCCAGCAGTCCCCCGGGGGGGCGGGGGCCCCAGCATTTT
CDR3aa: CASSPPGGRGPQHF

d_gene: -
j_gene: TRBJ2-7
abundance: -
v_gene: TRBV25-1
CDR3nt: TGTGCCAGCAGTGAAGCCGGGACACCTACCTACGAGCAGTACTTC
CDR3aa: CASSEAGTPTYEQYF

d_gene: -
j_gene: TRBJ1-1
abundance: -
v_gene: TRBV21-1
CDR3nt: TGTGCCAGCGGAACAGGGCACGAAGCTTTCTTT
CDR3aa: CASGTGHEAFF

d_gene: -
j_gene: TRBJ2-5
abundance: -
v_gene: TRBV4-2
CDR3nt: TGTGCCAGCAGCCAACTTTCCGCGGGGGCAGACGAGACCCAGTACTTC
CDR3aa: CASSQLSAGADETQYF

d_gene: -
j_gene: TRBJ2-1
abundance: few
v_gene: TRBV9
CDR3nt: TGTGCCAGCAGCGTAGCTTTAATCCAGAGATTCCATGAGCAGTTCTTC
CDR3aa: CASSVALIQRFHEQFF

d_gene: -
j_gene: TRBJ2-3
abundance: -
v_gene: TRBV20-1
CDR3nt: TGCAGTGCGGGGTTCCTGGATACGCAGTATTTT
CDR3aa: CSAGFLDTQYF

d_gene: -
j_gene: TRBJ1-2
abundance: few
v_gene: TRBV5-1
CDR3nt: TGCGCCAGCAGCTCGCGAGGGCCTCCAAGACTCTATGGCTACACCTTC
CDR3aa: CASSSRGPPRLYGYTF

d_gene: -
j_gene: TRBJ2-7
abundance: -
v_gene: TRBV15
CDR3nt: TGTGCCACCAGCGGTGGCAGCCCCTACGAGCAGTACTTC
CDR3aa: CATSGGSPYEQYF

d_gene: -
j_gene: TRBJ1-5
abundance: many
v_gene: TRBV29-1
CDR3nt: TGCAGCGTTCGATTGCCTAATAGCAATCAGCCCCAGCATTTT
CDR3aa: CSVRLPNSNQPQHF

d_gene: -
j_gene: TRBJ1-1
abundance: many
v_gene: TRBV25-1
CDR3nt: TGTGCCAGCAGGGGCAGCGGTAGGGCGAACACTGAAGCTTTCTTT
CDR3aa: CASRGSGRANTEAFF

d_gene: -
j_gene: TRBJ1-5
abundance: many
v_gene: TRBV20-1
CDR3nt: TGCAGTGCCCCTGCCAGGGGCAATCAGCCCCAGCATTTT
CDR3aa: CSAPARGNQPQHF

d_gene: -
j_gene: TRBJ1-2
abundance: -
v_gene: TRBV6-1
CDR3nt: TGTGCCAGCAGCCCCTATCGGTCGGTGGACTCTGGCTACACCTTC
CDR3aa: CASSPYRSVDSGYTF

d_gene: -
j_gene: TRBJ1-5
abundance: -
v_gene: TRBV5-6
CDR3nt: TGTGCCAGCAGCTTTCGGGGGACGAGTCAGCCCCAGCATTTT
CDR3aa: CASSFRGTSQPQHF

d_gene: -
j_gene: TRBJ2-1
abundance: -
v_gene: TRBV27
CDR3nt: TGTGCCAGCAGTTTGGTGGGGGGTAACTTAGGTGAGCAGTTCTTC
CDR3aa: CASSLVGGNLGEQFF

d_gene: TRBD2
j_gene: TRBJ2-5
abundance: -
v_gene: TRBV10-1
CDR3nt: TGCGCCAGCAGTCGAGGCCAAGCGGGGGGTCAAGAGACCCAGTACTTC
CDR3aa: CASSRGQAGGQETQYF

d_gene: -
j_gene: TRBJ1-2
abundance: -
v_gene: TRBV12-3/TRBV12-4
CDR3nt: TGTGCCAGCACTACCCTTTGGGACATTAACTATGGCTACACCTTC
CDR3aa: CASTTLWDINYGYTF

d_gene: -
j_gene: TRBJ2-7
abundance: few
v_gene: TRBV5-5
CDR3nt: TGTGCCAGCAGCAGCGGACTCCTCCCGTACGAGCAGTACTTC
CDR3aa: CASSSGLLPYEQYF

d_gene: -
j_gene: TRBJ2-3
abundance: -
v_gene: TRBV7-6
CDR3nt: TGTGCCAGCAGTCCCCTTCAGGATTATAGCACAGATACGCAGTATTTT
CDR3aa: CASSPLQDYSTDTQYF

d_gene: TRBD2
j_gene: TRBJ2-7
abundance: many
v_gene: TRBV12-3/TRBV12-4
CDR3nt: TGTGCCAGCGCCTTCTCAGCGGGGGGGCCCTACGAGCAGTACTTC
CDR3aa: CASAFSAGGPYEQYF

d_gene: -
j_gene: TRBJ1-4
abundance: many
v_gene: TRBV29-1
CDR3nt: TGCAGCGTTGGGACACCCAGGGAAAAACTGTTTTTT
CDR3aa: CSVGTPREKLFF

d_gene: -
j_gene: TRBJ2-5
abundance: few
v_gene: TRBV5-5
CDR3nt: TGTGCCAGCAGCCCCTCATCGGAGACCCAGTACTTC
CDR3aa: CASSPSSETQYF

d_gene: -
j_gene: TRBJ1-1
abundance: -
v_gene: TRBV6-2/TRBV6-3
CDR3nt: TGTGCCAGCAGAAGCGTACGGGAGAACACTGAAGCTTTCTTT
CDR3aa: CASRSVRENTEAFF

d_gene: TRBD2
j_gene: TRBJ2-1
abundance: -
v_gene: TRBV11-2
CDR3nt: TGTGCCAGCAGCGACGGACTAGCGGGGAAAAGGAGGACCTACAATGAGCAGTTCTTC
CDR3aa: CASSDGLAGKRRTYNEQFF

d_gene: -
j_gene: TRBJ1-5
abundance: few
v_gene: TRBV7-9
CDR3nt: TGTGCCAGCAGCGGACTTGACAGTTTTCAGCCCCAGCATTTT
CDR3aa: CASSGLDSFQPQHF

d_gene: TRBD2
j_gene: TRBJ2-7
abundance: -
v_gene: TRBV11-3
CDR3nt: TGTGCCAGCAGCTTAGATACTAGCGGGGGGCCCCCCTACGAGCAGTACTTC
CDR3aa: CASSLDTSGGPPYEQYF

d_gene: -
j_gene: TRBJ1-2
abundance: many
v_gene: TRBV29-1
CDR3nt: TGCAGCGTCGCTTGGGACTATGGCTACACCTTC
CDR3aa: CSVAWDYGYTF

d_gene: -
j_gene: TRBJ1-1
abundance: many
v_gene: TRBV20-1
CDR3nt: TGCAGTGCTAGAGACCAACCGCGCCTTGAAGCTTTCTTT
CDR3aa: CSARDQPRLEAFF